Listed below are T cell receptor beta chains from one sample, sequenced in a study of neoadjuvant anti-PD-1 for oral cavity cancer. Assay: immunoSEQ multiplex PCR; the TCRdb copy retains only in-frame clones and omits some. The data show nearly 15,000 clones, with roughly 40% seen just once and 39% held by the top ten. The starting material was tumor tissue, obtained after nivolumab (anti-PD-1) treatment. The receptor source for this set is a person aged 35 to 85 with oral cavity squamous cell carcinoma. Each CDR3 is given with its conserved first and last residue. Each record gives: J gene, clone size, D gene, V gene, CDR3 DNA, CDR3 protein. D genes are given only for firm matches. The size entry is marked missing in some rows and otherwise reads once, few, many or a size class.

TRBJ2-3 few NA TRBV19 TGTGCCAGTAGCCCGACAGGAGATACTACAGATACGCAGTATTTT CASSPTGDTTDTQYF
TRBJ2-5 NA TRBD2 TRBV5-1 TGCGCCAGCAGCTTGGGATTAGCGGGGGCCCTCTTTATGGAGACCCAGTACTTC CASSLGLAGALFMETQYF
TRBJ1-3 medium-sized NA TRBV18 TGTGCCAGCTCACCAAGCGGGGGCTCTGGAAACACCATATATTTT CASSPSGGSGNTIYF
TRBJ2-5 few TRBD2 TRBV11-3 TGTGCCAGCAGCTCGGGACTAGCGGGGGGGGAGACCCAGTACTTC CASSSGLAGGETQYF
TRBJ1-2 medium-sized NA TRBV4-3 TGCGCCAGCAGCCAAGAAGGGGGGAGCTATGGCTACACCTTC CASSQEGGSYGYTF
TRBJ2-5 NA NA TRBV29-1 TGCAGCGTTGAAAAAACAGGGTTGGAGACCCAGTACTTC CSVEKTGLETQYF
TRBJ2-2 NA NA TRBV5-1 TGCGCCAGCAAACAGGGTGTCACCGGGGAGCTGTTTTTT CASKQGVTGELFF
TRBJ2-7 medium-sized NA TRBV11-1 TGTGCCAGCAGCCCTGCTTTCGCCTCCTACGAGCAGTACTTC CASSPAFASYEQYF
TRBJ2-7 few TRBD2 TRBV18 TGTGCCAGCTCACCGGGACTAGCGGGGGCCGACTACGAGCAGTACTTC CASSPGLAGADYEQYF
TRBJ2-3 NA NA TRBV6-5 TGTGCCAGCAGTATGACCTACACAGATACGCAGTATTTT CASSMTYTDTQYF
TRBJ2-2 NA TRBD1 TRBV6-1 TGTGCCAGCAGTGATAGGGGGACAGGGCGGGACACCGGGGAGCTGTTTTTT CASSDRGTGRDTGELFF
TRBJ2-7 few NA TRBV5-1 TGCGCCAGCAGCTTGAGCAGCGCGTACGAGCAGTACTTC CASSLSSAYEQYF
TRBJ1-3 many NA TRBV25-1 TGTGCCAGCAGTGAAGGGGCGATATCTGGAAACACCATATATTTT CASSEGAISGNTIYF
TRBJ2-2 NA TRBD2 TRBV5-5 TGTGCCAGCAGCTCAGGACTAGCTGGAGCCGGGGAGCTGTTTTTT CASSSGLAGAGELFF